This record concerns one T cell receptor beta chain sequence. What it binds is unknown. The germline gives CDR1 SGHRS, CDR2 YFSETQ. The trim removed 5 bases at V and 4 bases at J, leaving 9 bases unmatched. CDR3 size: 16 residues. The data were taken from a study of identical twins. Broader study findings: One should note that invariant MAIT and iNKT cells could partly confound zero-insertion analyses.

A universal primer site arose from template switching, and cDNA bore unique molecular identifiers. One entry per CDR3 protein, called by TCRdb with MiXCR from the 5' RACE reads. The repertoire holds a few hundred thousand distinct CDR3 sequences, with around 9.7% as singletons. The rearrangement uses TRBV5-1 and TRBJ2-2, with TRBD2 identical over 9 bases. The clonotype was recovered from a woman in her fifties or sixties in good health. Sequencing was performed on naive T cells sorted from blood. DNA for the CDR3: TGCGCCAGCAGTTCTTTAGCGGGAGTTGGCACCGGGGAGCTGTTTTTT. Protein: CASSSLAGVGTGELFF.